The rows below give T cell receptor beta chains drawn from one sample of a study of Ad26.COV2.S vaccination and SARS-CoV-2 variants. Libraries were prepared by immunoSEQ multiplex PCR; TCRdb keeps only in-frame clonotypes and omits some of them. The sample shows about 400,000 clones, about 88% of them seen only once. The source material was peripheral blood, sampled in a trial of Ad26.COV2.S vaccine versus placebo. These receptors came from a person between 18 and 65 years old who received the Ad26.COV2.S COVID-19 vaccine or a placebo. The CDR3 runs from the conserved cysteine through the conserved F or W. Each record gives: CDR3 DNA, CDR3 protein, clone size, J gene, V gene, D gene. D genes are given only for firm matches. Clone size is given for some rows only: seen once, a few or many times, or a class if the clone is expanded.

cdr3_nt: TGCGCCAGCAGCCAAGATGGGGGGGGGACAGATAATGAAAAACTGTTTTTT
cdr3_aa: CASSQDGGGTDNEKLFF
clone_size: NA
j_call: TRBJ1-4
v_call: TRBV4-1
d_call: TRBD1

cdr3_nt: TGTGCCAGCAGTCTCGACAGGGTCTGGGGCAATGAGCAGTTCTTC
cdr3_aa: CASSLDRVWGNEQFF
clone_size: NA
j_call: TRBJ2-1
v_call: TRBV2
d_call: TRBD1

cdr3_nt: TGTGCCAGCCAGACAGAATCTACCTTGAATGAGCAGTTCTTC
cdr3_aa: CASQTESTLNEQFF
clone_size: once
j_call: TRBJ2-1
v_call: TRBV19
d_call: NA

cdr3_nt: TGCGCCAGCAGCTCGGGGGGGAACACAGATACGCAGTATTTT
cdr3_aa: CASSSGGNTDTQYF
clone_size: NA
j_call: TRBJ2-3
v_call: TRBV4-1
d_call: TRBD2

cdr3_nt: TGTGCCAGCAGCCATTCCGGGGGTACGCAGTATTTT
cdr3_aa: CASSHSGGTQYF
clone_size: NA
j_call: TRBJ2-3
v_call: TRBV3-1/TRBV3-2
d_call: NA

cdr3_nt: TGTGCCAGCAGCCCGAAATCCGGGACAGGGGGCCCATTCCAAGAGACCCAGTACTTC
cdr3_aa: CASSPKSGTGGPFQETQYF
clone_size: NA
j_call: TRBJ2-5
v_call: TRBV7-9
d_call: TRBD1

cdr3_nt: TGTGCCAGCAGAGGACAGGGGGCCTGGAACACTGAAGCTTTCTTT
cdr3_aa: CASRGQGAWNTEAFF
clone_size: few
j_call: TRBJ1-1
v_call: TRBV2
d_call: TRBD1

cdr3_nt: TGCAGCGTTGAACAAGGGTACAATCAGCCCCAGCATTTT
cdr3_aa: CSVEQGYNQPQHF
clone_size: NA
j_call: TRBJ1-5
v_call: TRBV29-1
d_call: NA

cdr3_nt: TGCAGTGCTAGTTGGGGGGCATACGAGCAGTACTTC
cdr3_aa: CSASWGAYEQYF
clone_size: once
j_call: TRBJ2-7
v_call: TRBV20-1
d_call: NA

cdr3_nt: TGTGCCAGCAGCTCAACCGGGACACCCTTCTACGAGCAGTACTTC
cdr3_aa: CASSSTGTPFYEQYF
clone_size: NA
j_call: TRBJ2-7
v_call: TRBV7-9
d_call: NA

cdr3_nt: TGTGCCAGCAGTTTAATGTACTCAGATACGCAGTATTTT
cdr3_aa: CASSLMYSDTQYF
clone_size: NA
j_call: TRBJ2-3
v_call: TRBV12-3/TRBV12-4
d_call: NA

cdr3_nt: TGTGCCAGCAGCTTAGCTCGAGCGGGGGAGGTCCAAGAGACCCAGTACTTC
cdr3_aa: CASSLARAGEVQETQYF
clone_size: NA
j_call: TRBJ2-5
v_call: TRBV7-8
d_call: TRBD2

cdr3_nt: TGTGCCAGCACCCGAGCCGGGACAGGGGAAGAGACCCAGTACTTC
cdr3_aa: CASTRAGTGEETQYF
clone_size: NA
j_call: TRBJ2-5
v_call: TRBV6-5
d_call: TRBD1

cdr3_nt: TGTGCCAGCAGCCAAGACCGTTCGGGGGGGACCCAGTACTTC
cdr3_aa: CASSQDRSGGTQYF
clone_size: NA
j_call: TRBJ2-5
v_call: TRBV3-1/TRBV3-2
d_call: TRBD2

cdr3_nt: TGTGCCAGCAGCCAAGATCTGGCCACAGATACGCAGTATTTT
cdr3_aa: CASSQDLATDTQYF
clone_size: NA
j_call: TRBJ2-3
v_call: TRBV3-1/TRBV3-2
d_call: NA

cdr3_nt: TGCAGCTTCGATCCGTTCCCAGCGGGGGAGAACACTGAAGCTTTCTTT
cdr3_aa: CSFDPFPAGENTEAFF
clone_size: NA
j_call: TRBJ1-1
v_call: TRBV29-1
d_call: NA

cdr3_nt: TGCGCCAGCAGTCAAGAACCAACAGGGGGCCACATGTCTTCTTCACCCCTCCACTTT
cdr3_aa: CASSQEPTGGHMSSSPLHF
clone_size: once
j_call: TRBJ1-6
v_call: TRBV5-1
d_call: TRBD1

cdr3_nt: TGTGCCAGCAGCCCCAGTGGGGGGGCGTCCTACGAGCAGTACTTC
cdr3_aa: CASSPSGGASYEQYF
clone_size: NA
j_call: TRBJ2-7
v_call: TRBV7-2
d_call: NA

cdr3_nt: TGTGCCAGCACCAGGGCCTCGGGAAAGGAAAAACTGTTTTTT
cdr3_aa: CASTRASGKEKLFF
clone_size: once
j_call: TRBJ1-4
v_call: TRBV6-5
d_call: NA

cdr3_nt: TGTGCCAGCACCTCACAGGACTCCGTCTACGAGCAGTACTTC
cdr3_aa: CASTSQDSVYEQYF
clone_size: NA
j_call: TRBJ2-7
v_call: TRBV11-3
d_call: NA

cdr3_nt: TGTGCCATCAGTGGGATTGGAAACACCATATATTTT
cdr3_aa: CAISGIGNTIYF
clone_size: NA
j_call: TRBJ1-3
v_call: TRBV10-3
d_call: NA

cdr3_nt: TGTGCCAGCAGTGTCCTCAAGTGGGACAGGGGTTACGAGCAGTACTTC
cdr3_aa: CASSVLKWDRGYEQYF
clone_size: NA
j_call: TRBJ2-7
v_call: TRBV6-1
d_call: TRBD1

cdr3_nt: TGTGCCAGCAGTAGTGGGGCTGTCACTGAAGCTTTCTTT
cdr3_aa: CASSSGAVTEAFF
clone_size: NA
j_call: TRBJ1-1
v_call: TRBV27
d_call: NA

cdr3_nt: TGTGCCACCAGTGATCCGAATGACAGGCCCTTGGGCTACACCTTC
cdr3_aa: CATSDPNDRPLGYTF
clone_size: NA
j_call: TRBJ1-2
v_call: TRBV24-1
d_call: NA

cdr3_nt: TGCGCCAGCAGCCAAGATCACAGGGGAGCAGGCTACACCTTC
cdr3_aa: CASSQDHRGAGYTF
clone_size: NA
j_call: TRBJ1-2
v_call: TRBV4-3
d_call: TRBD1

cdr3_nt: TGTGCCAGTAGTACGGGACTTATCACAGATACGCAGTATTTT
cdr3_aa: CASSTGLITDTQYF
clone_size: NA
j_call: TRBJ2-3
v_call: TRBV19
d_call: NA

cdr3_nt: TGCAGTGCGAGTCAGGGGGTCTATGGCTACACCTTC
cdr3_aa: CSASQGVYGYTF
clone_size: few
j_call: TRBJ1-2
v_call: TRBV20-1
d_call: TRBD1

cdr3_nt: TGTGCCAGCAGTGAGGGAACATTTTGGGGGAAGAACACTGAAGCTTTCTTT
cdr3_aa: CASSEGTFWGKNTEAFF
clone_size: NA
j_call: TRBJ1-1
v_call: TRBV2
d_call: NA

cdr3_nt: TGTGCCAGCAGCCTATCCCCGGGACGGGATAATTCACCCCTCCACTTT
cdr3_aa: CASSLSPGRDNSPLHF
clone_size: NA
j_call: TRBJ1-6
v_call: TRBV7-2
d_call: NA

cdr3_nt: TGTGCCAGCAGTGGGGACCCTAAGGGTTTCTACGAGCAGTACTTC
cdr3_aa: CASSGDPKGFYEQYF
clone_size: once
j_call: TRBJ2-7
v_call: TRBV25-1
d_call: NA

cdr3_nt: TGTGCCAGCAGCTTAAACAAAAACACTGAAGCTTTCTTT
cdr3_aa: CASSLNKNTEAFF
clone_size: NA
j_call: TRBJ1-1
v_call: TRBV7-9
d_call: NA

cdr3_nt: TGTGCCAGCAGTACCACGAGGCGTTCCTATAACACCGGGGAGCTGTTTTTT
cdr3_aa: CASSTTRRSYNTGELFF
clone_size: NA
j_call: TRBJ2-2
v_call: TRBV6-2/TRBV6-3
d_call: NA

cdr3_nt: TGTGCCAGTCCATCGACTAGCGAAAACAATGAGCAGTTCTTC
cdr3_aa: CASPSTSENNEQFF
clone_size: NA
j_call: TRBJ2-1
v_call: TRBV21-1
d_call: NA

cdr3_nt: TGTGCCAGCAGCCCAGGGTACACAGGGCCCCCAACCTTC
cdr3_aa: CASSPGYTGPPTF
clone_size: NA
j_call: TRBJ1-2
v_call: TRBV12-3/TRBV12-4
d_call: NA

cdr3_nt: TGTGCCAGCAGCTTAGGAGGGGGGGAGATCGATACGCAGTATTTT
cdr3_aa: CASSLGGGEIDTQYF
clone_size: NA
j_call: TRBJ2-3
v_call: TRBV5-4
d_call: NA